Below, 9 T cell receptor beta chains from the same sample are listed, as sequenced in a study of human T cells and chemical hapten exposure. Each CDR3 protein is one row after TCRdb ran MiXCR on the RACE reads. The sample contains approximately 79,000 distinct CDR3 sequences, 8.5% to 9% of which appear only once. Specified time point: pre-sensitization, week 0. Stated treatment: therapeutic diphenylcyclopropenone sensitization with weekly scalp DPC. The sequences come from whole blood, collected in connection with sensitization to the hapten diphenylcyclopropenone (DPC). Receptors originate from a middle-aged man with alopecia areata. Some clones in this sample may be carry-over from other donors' samples.

Only a few counts were recorded for this clonotype. The V gene is TRBV7-2, the J gene TRBJ2-1; 9 bases map to TRBD2. The CDR3 totals 16 residues. The germline V gene encodes CDR1 SGHTA and CDR2 FQGNSA. V lost 5 bases to trimming and J lost 8 bases; unmatched junction nucleotides: 13. The CDR3 is CASSRDVTSGRDEQFF. Written as DNA, the CDR3 is TGTGCCAGCAGCCGAGACGTTACTAGCGGGCGAGATGAGCAGTTCTTC.

This clonotype was seen a handful of times. DNA of the CDR3: TGTGCCAGCAGACGGGACCGAGGGGAAAAACTGTTTTTT. Its translation: CASRRDRGEKLFF. The chain uses TRBV6-1 and TRBJ1-4, with a possible D match to TRBD1 (5 bases). The germline V and J ends were trimmed by 6 bases and 8 bases, with 13 bases remaining between them. This CDR3 is built from 13 residues. Germline CDR1 reads MNHNS; CDR2 reads SASEGT.

This clonotype was detected many times. The V and J genes are TRBV25-1 and TRBJ2-1; no clear D gene. Germline V gene sequence: CDR1 MGHDK, CDR2 SYGVNS. V was shortened by 1 base and J by 8 bases, with 3 bases between the two germline ends. This CDR3 is built from 11 residues. CDR3 protein: CASSEWDEQFF. In DNA form, the CDR3 reads TGTGCCAGCAGTGAATGGGATGAGCAGTTCTTC. Complete variable domain (other parts from reference TRBV25-1 and TRBJ2-1): EADIYQTPRYLVIGTGKKITLECSQTMGHDKMYWYQQDPGMELHLIHYSYGVNSTEKGDLSSESTVSRIRTEHFPLTLESARPSHTSQYLCASSEWDEQFFGPGTRLTVL.

On this clonotype itself: Given a much more abundant clone one base away, this may be a read error. This chain links TRBV29-1 with TRBJ2-7, with 8 nucleotides matching TRBD1. CDR3 length equals 11 residues. CDR1 and CDR2 (germline): SQVTM, ANQGSEA. CDR3: CSGRTGHEKYF. The CDR3 nucleotides are TGCAGCGGGCGGACAGGGCACGAGAAGTACTTC.

This clonotype occurred a few times. This rearrangement joins TRBV7-3 to TRBJ2-2; 7 bases agree with TRBD2. CDR1 and CDR2 (germline): SGHTA, FQGTGA. The V segment lost 3 bases and the J segment 5 bases; nucleotides outside the gene matches: 9. This CDR3 contains 16 residues. The CDR3: CASSLKPAGATGELFF. CDR3 nucleotide sequence: TGTGCCAGCAGCTTGAAGCCGGCGGGAGCAACCGGGGAGCTGTTTTTT.

The sample holds many counts of this clonotype. The chain links TRBV28 to TRBJ1-4; D gene uncertain. The CDR3 is 16 residues long. Germline CDR1 reads MDHEN; CDR2 reads SYDVKM. Trimming left V 7 bases short and J 3 bases short, with 18 bases between. For the CDR3, the DNA is TGTGCCAGCACTAAGGGCAGGAGAATCGCTAATGAAAAACTGTTTTTT. This sequence encodes CASTKGRRIANEKLFF. The whole variable domain, remainder taken from reference TRBV28 and TRBJ1-4, is DVKVTQSSRYLVKRTGEKVFLECVQDMDHENMFWYRQDPGLGLRLIYFSYDVKMKEKGDIPEGYSVSREKKERFSLILESASTNQTSMYLCASTKGRRIANEKLFFGSGTQLSVL.

This clonotype was recorded at least ten times. The chain combines TRBV11-3 with TRBJ1-1, with D unclear. V lost 5 bases, J lost 11 bases, and 18 bases lay in between. The CDR3 has 13 residues. Germline-derived CDR1 and CDR2 are SGHNT and YENEEA. The CDR3 sequence is CASSATTWDEAFF. The CDR3 nucleotides read TGTGCCAGCAGCGCTACGACGTGGGATGAGGCTTTCTTT.

Only a few counts were recorded for this clonotype. V usage is TRBV27 and J usage is TRBJ2-7; the D gene is possibly TRBD1 (6 bases). Trimming took off 6 bases at V and 6 bases at J, with 18 bases between the two ends. CDR1 and CDR2 from the germline V gene are MNHEY and SMNVEV (reference sequence). The CDR3 has 14 amino acids. Here the CDR3 DNA reads TGTGCCAGCAGCCTGGTAGAGGGGGTCTCCGAGCAGTACTTC. This gives the protein CASSLVEGVSEQYF.

The V gene is TRBV2, the J gene TRBJ2-7; the D gene could be TRBD1 or TRBD2 (5 bases each). This CDR3 has 13 residues. CDR1 and CDR2 (germline): SNHLY, FYNNEI. Trimming cost V 6 bases and J 4 bases, with 13 bases left between them. The CDR3: CASSGDDKYEQYV. The CDR3 DNA reads as TGTGCCAGCAGCGGGGACGACAAATACGAGCAGTACGTC.